This T cell receptor (beta chain) comes out of a study of early T cells in non-severe SARS-CoV-2 infection. The V and J ends lost 5 bases and 3 bases respectively, with 10 bases between them. The CDR3 runs 14 residues. CDR1 is MNHEY, CDR2 SVGEGT, per germline. Each cDNA molecule carried a unique molecular identifier. MiXCR was run by TCRdb on the 5' RACE reads, yielding one entry per CDR3 protein. The sample yields 80,000 to 95,000 distinct CDR3 sequences, 11% to 15% seen once. This receptor was identified in an adult who was a healthcare worker with PCR-confirmed SARS-CoV-2 infection or an uninfected control (not recorded which). The chain recombines TRBV6-2 or TRBV6-3 with TRBJ2-2; D is unclear. The sequenced material came from whole blood. This CDR3 reads CASSRGPDTGELFF. CDR3 DNA sequence: TGTGCCAGCAGTCGTGGACCCGACACCGGGGAGCTGTTTTTT.